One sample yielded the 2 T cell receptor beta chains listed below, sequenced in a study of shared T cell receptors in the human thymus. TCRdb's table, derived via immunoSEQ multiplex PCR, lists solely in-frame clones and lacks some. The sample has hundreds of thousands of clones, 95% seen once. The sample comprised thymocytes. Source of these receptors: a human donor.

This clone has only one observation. The CDR3 DNA reads TGCGCCAGCAGCTCCGGACAGGCGAACACTGAAGCTTTCTTT. This encodes CASSSGQANTEAFF. The V and J genes are TRBV5-1 and TRBJ1-1; 7 bases are a match to TRBD1. In germline, CDR1 is SGHRS, CDR2 YFSETQ. The V and J ends lost 3 bases and 1 base, in that order; junction bases with no gene match: 3. This CDR3 is built from 14 residues.

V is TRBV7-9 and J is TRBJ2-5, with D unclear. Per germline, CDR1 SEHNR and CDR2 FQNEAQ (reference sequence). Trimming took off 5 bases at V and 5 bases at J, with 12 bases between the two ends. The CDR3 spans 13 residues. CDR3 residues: CASSPGYGETQYF. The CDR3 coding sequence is TGTGCCAGCAGCCCAGGCTATGGGGAGACCCAGTACTTC.